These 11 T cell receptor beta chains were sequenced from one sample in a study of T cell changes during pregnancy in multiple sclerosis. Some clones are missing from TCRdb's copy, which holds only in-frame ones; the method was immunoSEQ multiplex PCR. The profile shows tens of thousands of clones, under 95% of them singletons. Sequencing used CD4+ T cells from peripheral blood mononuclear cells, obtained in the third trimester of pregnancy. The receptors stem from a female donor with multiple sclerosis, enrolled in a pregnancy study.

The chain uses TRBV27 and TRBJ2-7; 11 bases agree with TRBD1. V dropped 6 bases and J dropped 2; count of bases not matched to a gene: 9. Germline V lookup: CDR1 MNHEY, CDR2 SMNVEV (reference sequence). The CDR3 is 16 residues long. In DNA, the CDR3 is TGTGCCAGCAGACCCTGGGGGACAGGGGGGACCTACGAGCAGTACTTC. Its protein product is CASRPWGTGGTYEQYF.

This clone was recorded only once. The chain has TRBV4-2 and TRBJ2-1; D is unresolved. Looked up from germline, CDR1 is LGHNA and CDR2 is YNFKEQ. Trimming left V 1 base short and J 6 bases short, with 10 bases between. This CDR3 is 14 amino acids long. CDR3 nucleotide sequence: TGTGCCAGCAGCCAAGTGGAGAGCACCAATGAGCAGTTCTTC. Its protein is CASSQVESTNEQFF.

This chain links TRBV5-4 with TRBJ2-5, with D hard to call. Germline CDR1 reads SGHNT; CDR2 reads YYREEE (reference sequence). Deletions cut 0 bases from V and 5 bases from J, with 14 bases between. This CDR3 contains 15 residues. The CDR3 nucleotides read TGTGCCAGCAGCTTGGCGAGACGGAGTACGGAGACCCAGTACTTC. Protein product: CASSLARRSTETQYF.

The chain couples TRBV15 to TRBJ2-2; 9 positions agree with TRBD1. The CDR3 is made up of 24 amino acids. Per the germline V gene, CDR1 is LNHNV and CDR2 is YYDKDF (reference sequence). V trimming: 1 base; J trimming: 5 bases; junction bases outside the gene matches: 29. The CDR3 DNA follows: TGTGCCACCAGCAGAGTTGGACAGGGGTTCACCTCGACTAGCCCCGGACCCGAAACCGGGGAGCTGTTTTTT. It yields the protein CATSRVGQGFTSTSPGPETGELFF.

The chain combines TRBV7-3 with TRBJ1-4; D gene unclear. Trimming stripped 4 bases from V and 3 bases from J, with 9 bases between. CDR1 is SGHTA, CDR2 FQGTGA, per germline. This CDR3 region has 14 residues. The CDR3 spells CASSSGEPNEKLFF. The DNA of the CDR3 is TGTGCCAGCAGCTCGGGTGAACCTAATGAAAAACTGTTTTTT.

The DNA for the CDR3 is TGTGCCAGCAGCCAAGTAGGGGCCAATGAGCAGTTCTTC. Its translation: CASSQVGANEQFF. This sequence joins TRBV14 and TRBJ2-1, with D perhaps matching TRBD1 (5 bases). Germline V gene sequence: CDR1 SGHDN, CDR2 FVKESK. The CDR3 is 13 amino acids. V dropped 1 base and J dropped 6 bases, with 7 bases sitting between them.

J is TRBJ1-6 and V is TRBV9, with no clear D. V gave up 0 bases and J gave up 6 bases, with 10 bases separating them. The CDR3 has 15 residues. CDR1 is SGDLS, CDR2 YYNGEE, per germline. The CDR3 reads CASSVGASGNSPLHF. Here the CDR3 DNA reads TGTGCCAGCAGCGTAGGCGCTAGTGGTAATTCACCCCTCCACTTT.

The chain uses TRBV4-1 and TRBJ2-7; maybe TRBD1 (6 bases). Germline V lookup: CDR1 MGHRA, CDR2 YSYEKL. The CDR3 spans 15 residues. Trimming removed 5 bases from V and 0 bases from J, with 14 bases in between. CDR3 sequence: CASSIDRTSSYEQYF. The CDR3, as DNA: TGCGCCAGCAGCATCGACAGGACGAGCTCCTACGAGCAGTACTTC.

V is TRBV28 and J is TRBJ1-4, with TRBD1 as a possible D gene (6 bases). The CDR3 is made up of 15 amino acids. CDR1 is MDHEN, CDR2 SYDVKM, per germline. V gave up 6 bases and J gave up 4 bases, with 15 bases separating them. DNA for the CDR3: TGTGCCAGCAGCCTAACAGGGATGGGTAATGAAAAACTGTTTTTT. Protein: CASSLTGMGNEKLFF.

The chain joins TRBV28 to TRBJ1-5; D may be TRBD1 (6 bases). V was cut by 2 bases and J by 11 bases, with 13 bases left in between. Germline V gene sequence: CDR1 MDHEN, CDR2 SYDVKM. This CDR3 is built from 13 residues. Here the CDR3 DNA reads TGTGCCAGCAGTTTAGGGACACCTGTTACCCAGCATTTT. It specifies CASSLGTPVTQHF.

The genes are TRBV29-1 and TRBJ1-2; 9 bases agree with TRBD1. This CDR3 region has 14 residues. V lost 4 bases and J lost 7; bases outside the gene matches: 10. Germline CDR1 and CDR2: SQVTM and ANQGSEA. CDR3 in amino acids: CSVGLSRDRVGYTF. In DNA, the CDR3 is TGCAGCGTTGGCCTCTCCCGGGACAGGGTTGGCTACACCTTC.